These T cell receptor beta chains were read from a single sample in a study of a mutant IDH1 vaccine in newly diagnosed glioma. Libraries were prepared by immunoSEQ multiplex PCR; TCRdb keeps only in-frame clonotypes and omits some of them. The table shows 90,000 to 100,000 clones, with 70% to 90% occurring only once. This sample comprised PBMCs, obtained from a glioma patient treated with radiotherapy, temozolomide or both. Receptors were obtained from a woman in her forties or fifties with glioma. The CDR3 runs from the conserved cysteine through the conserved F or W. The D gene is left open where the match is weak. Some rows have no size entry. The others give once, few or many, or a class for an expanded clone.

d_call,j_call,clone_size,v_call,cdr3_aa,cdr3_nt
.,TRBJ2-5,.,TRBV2,CASSGTTGRETQYF,TGTGCCAGCAGTGGCACTACAGGGAGAGAGACCCAGTACTTC
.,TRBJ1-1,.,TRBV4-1,CASSPRVNTEAFF,TGCGCCAGCAGCCCCAGGGTGAACACTGAAGCTTTCTTT
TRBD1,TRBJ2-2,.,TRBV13,CASSSTGGWKTGELFF,TGTGCCAGCAGCTCCACAGGGGGTTGGAAGACCGGGGAGCTGTTTTTT
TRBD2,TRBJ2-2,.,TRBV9,CASSVESGRAFTGELFF,TGTGCCAGCAGCGTAGAAAGCGGGAGGGCCTTCACCGGGGAGCTGTTTTTT
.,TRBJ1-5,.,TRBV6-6,CASTMADNQPQHF,TGTGCCAGCACGATGGCAGACAATCAGCCCCAGCATTTT
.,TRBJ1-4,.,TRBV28,CASSQRQTQNEKLFF,TGTGCCAGCAGTCAAAGACAGACGCAGAATGAAAAACTGTTTTTT
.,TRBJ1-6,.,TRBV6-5,CASSYVAAWNSPLHF,TGTGCCAGCAGTTACGTCGCAGCTTGGAATTCACCCCTCCACTTT
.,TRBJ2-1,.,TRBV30,CAYLNGGPRRNEQFF,TGTGCCTACCTGAACGGGGGACCTAGAAGGAATGAGCAGTTCTTC
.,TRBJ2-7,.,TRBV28,CASSYEGLLKDEQYF,TGTGCCAGCAGTTATGAGGGACTCCTCAAGGACGAGCAGTACTTC
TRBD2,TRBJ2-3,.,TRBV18,CASSPTSGTDTQYF,TGTGCCAGCTCACCGACTAGCGGCACAGATACGCAGTATTTT
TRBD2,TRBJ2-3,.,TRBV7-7,CASSLGLTDTQYF,TGTGCTAGCAGCTTGGGACTAACAGATACGCAGTATTTT
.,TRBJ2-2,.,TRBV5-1,CASSPPLPGELFF,TGCGCCAGCAGCCCTCCCCTGCCGGGGGAGCTGTTTTTT
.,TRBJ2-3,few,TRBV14,CASSQDWRAWGDTQYF,TGTGCCAGCAGCCAAGATTGGCGGGCCTGGGGAGATACGCAGTATTTT
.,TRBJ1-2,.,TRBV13,CASSPYGTRDGYTF,TGTGCCAGCAGCCCCTACGGGACCAGGGATGGCTACACCTTC
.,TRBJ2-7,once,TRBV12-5,CASGPGGGEQYF,TGTGCTAGTGGTCCAGGGGGGGGCGAGCAGTACTTC
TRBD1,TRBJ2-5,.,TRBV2,CASSWARGRETQYF,TGTGCCAGCAGTTGGGCCAGGGGGCGGGAGACCCAGTACTTC
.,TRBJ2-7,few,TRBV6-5,CASGRARRYEQYF,TGTGCCAGCGGCCGGGCCCGAAGGTACGAGCAGTACTTC
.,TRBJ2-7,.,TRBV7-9,CASSLADSMRYF,TGTGCCAGCAGCTTAGCCGACAGTATGAGGTACTTC
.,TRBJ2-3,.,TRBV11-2,CASSLASPHTQYF,TGTGCCAGCAGCTTAGCGTCTCCCCATACGCAGTATTTT
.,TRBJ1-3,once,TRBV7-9,CASSLAVVPFGDGTF,.
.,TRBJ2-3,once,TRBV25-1,CASRTPRTDTQYF,TGTGCCAGCAGGACCCCCCGGACAGATACGCAGTATTTT
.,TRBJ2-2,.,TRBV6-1,CASSPPGGELFF,TGTGCCAGCAGTCCACCGGGCGGGGAGCTGTTTTTT
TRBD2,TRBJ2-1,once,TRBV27,CASSLFGGRGYNEQFF,TGTGCCAGCAGTTTATTTGGCGGGAGGGGATACAATGAGCAGTTCTTC
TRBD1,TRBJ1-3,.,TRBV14,CASSQSSPWTGHSGNTIYF,TGTGCCAGCAGCCAAAGTTCCCCCTGGACAGGGCACTCTGGAAACACCATATATTTT
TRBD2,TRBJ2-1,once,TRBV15,CATTPPAGGPNEQFF,TGTGCCACCACCCCGCCGGCGGGAGGGCCTAATGAGCAGTTCTTC
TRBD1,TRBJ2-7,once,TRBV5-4,CASSLDGQGTYEQYF,TGTGCCAGCAGCTTAGACGGACAGGGAACCTACGAGCAGTACTTC
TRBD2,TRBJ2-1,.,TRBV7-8,CASSLGPSSGRSHEQFF,TGTGCCAGCAGCTTAGGACCCTCTAGCGGGAGGTCCCATGAGCAGTTCTTC
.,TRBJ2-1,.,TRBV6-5,CASSLLTRNEQFF,TGTGCCAGCAGTTTACTGACTCGCAATGAGCAGTTCTTC
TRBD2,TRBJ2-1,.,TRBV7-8,CASSPLAGSSGSDEQFF,TGTGCCAGCAGCCCGCTGGCTGGGTCTAGCGGCTCCGATGAGCAGTTCTTC
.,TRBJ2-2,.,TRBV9,CASSVDGTGELFF,TGTGCCAGCAGCGTAGATGGCACCGGGGAGCTGTTTTTT
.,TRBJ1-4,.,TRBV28,CASSPPGSLNEKLFF,TGTGCCAGCAGCCCCCCGGGTTCCCTTAATGAAAAACTGTTTTTT
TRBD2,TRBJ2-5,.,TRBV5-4,CASSLGISGIQETQYF,TGTGCCAGCAGCTTGGGTATTAGCGGGATCCAAGAGACCCAGTACTTC
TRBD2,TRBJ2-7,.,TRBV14,CASSQDLGLAYEQYF,TGTGCCAGCAGCCAAGACCTGGGACTAGCCTACGAGCAGTACTTC
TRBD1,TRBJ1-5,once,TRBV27,CASSFPGQGAAEYRNQPQHF,TGTGCCAGCAGTTTTCCCGGACAGGGGGCGGCGGAATATCGCAATCAGCCCCAGCATTTT
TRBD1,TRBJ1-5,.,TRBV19,CASSIVGQGGNQPQHF,TGTGCCAGTAGTATAGTGGGACAGGGTGGCAATCAGCCCCAGCATTTT
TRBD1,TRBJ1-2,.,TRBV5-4,CASSYGTGVNYGYTF,TGTGCCAGCAGCTACGGGACAGGCGTAAACTATGGCTACACCTTC
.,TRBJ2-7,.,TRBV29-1,CSVEDLVSYEQYF,TGCAGCGTTGAAGATCTAGTGTCTTACGAGCAGTACTTC
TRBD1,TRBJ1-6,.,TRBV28,CASSPPRTGENSPLHF,TGTGCCAGCAGTCCCCCCAGGACAGGCGAGAATTCACCCCTCCACTTT
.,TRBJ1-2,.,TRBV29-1,CSVEGLGGDANYGYTF,TGCAGCGTTGAGGGTTTGGGAGGAGATGCTAACTATGGCTACACCTTC
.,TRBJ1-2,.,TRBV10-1,CASSGGRVFYGYTF,TGCGCCAGCAGTGGGGGCAGGGTTTTCTATGGCTACACCTTC
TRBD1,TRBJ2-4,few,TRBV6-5,CASSYGTGVNIQYF,TGTGCCAGCAGTTACGGGACAGGGGTTAACATTCAGTACTTC
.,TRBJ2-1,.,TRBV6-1,CASSARVAASSYNEQFF,TGTGCCAGCAGTGCCCGAGTGGCGGCCAGCTCCTACAATGAGCAGTTCTTC
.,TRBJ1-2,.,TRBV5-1,CASSPARGGSFYGYTF,TGCGCCAGCAGCCCGGCAAGGGGCGGTTCCTTCTATGGCTACACCTTC
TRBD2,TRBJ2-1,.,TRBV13,CASSPPEERGANEQFF,TGTGCCAGCAGCCCCCCGGAGGAGCGGGGCGCCAATGAGCAGTTCTTC
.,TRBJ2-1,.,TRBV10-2,CASNGLRDEQFF,TGCGCCAGCAACGGACTTAGGGATGAGCAGTTCTTC
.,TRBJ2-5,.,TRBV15,CATTWDGELQETQYF,TGTGCCACCACCTGGGACGGCGAACTACAAGAGACCCAGTACTTC
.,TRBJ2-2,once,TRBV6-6,CASRPPGTTGELFF,TGTGCCAGCAGACCTCCGGGGACCACCGGGGAGCTGTTTTTT
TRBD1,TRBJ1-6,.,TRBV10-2,CASIGQGDAYNSPLHF,TGCGCCAGCATTGGACAGGGGGATGCCTATAATTCACCCCTCCACTTT